Listed here is a single TCR beta chain. Some clones are missing from TCRdb's copy, which holds only in-frame ones; the method was immunoSEQ multiplex PCR. The repertoire holds around 85,000 clones, with roughly 89% as singletons. The entry originates in a study of control samples from healthy donors and cancer patients. This CDR3 spans 16 amino acids. With 5 bases clipped from V and 0 bases from J, the junction kept 6 bases outside the gene matches. CDR1 is KGHSH and CDR2 is LQKENI in the germline V gene. The specimen was blood. The source is a woman aged 55-70 years in good health. The J gene is TRBJ1-4, the V gene TRBV18; 7 bases match TRBD1. The chain's CDR3 is CASSLSQGTTNEKLFF. CDR3 DNA: TGTGCCAGCTCATTATCACAGGGGACAACTAATGAAAAACTGTTTTTT.